The T cell receptor (beta chain) under discussion was sequenced for a study of blood T cells in healthy people across ages. The study's findings and limits: Diversity figures based on one million T cells were deemed too low.

A word on this clonotype: Antigen unknown.

The donors, all healthy, were Caucasians living in Russia, aged about 6 to 100. Using a J-beta primer mix together with a sample-barcoded 5' primer, a second PCR was run for about 6 to 11 cycles. A template-switch adaptor with 12 random nucleotides tagged each cDNA molecule. Samples each returned at least 2.5 million CDR3-containing paired-end reads. TCRdb re-called the 5' RACE reads with MiXCR, one entry per CDR3 protein. Seen here are under 1,000,000 distinct CDR3 sequences, about 45% observed once, and the top ten hold less than 20%. There are 16 residues in the CDR3. From germline, CDR1 is SGHTA and CDR2 FQGTGA. V lost 4 bases and J lost 4, with 19 bases in between.

The chain couples TRBV7-3 to TRBJ1-2; maybe TRBD1 (6 bases). This sequence was found in an elderly man in good health. The sequencing sample was made of blood. The CDR3 DNA follows: TGTGCCAGCAGCTCGGACAGTAATAATGAACGCTATGGCTACACCTTC. Translation: CASSSDSNNERYGYTF.